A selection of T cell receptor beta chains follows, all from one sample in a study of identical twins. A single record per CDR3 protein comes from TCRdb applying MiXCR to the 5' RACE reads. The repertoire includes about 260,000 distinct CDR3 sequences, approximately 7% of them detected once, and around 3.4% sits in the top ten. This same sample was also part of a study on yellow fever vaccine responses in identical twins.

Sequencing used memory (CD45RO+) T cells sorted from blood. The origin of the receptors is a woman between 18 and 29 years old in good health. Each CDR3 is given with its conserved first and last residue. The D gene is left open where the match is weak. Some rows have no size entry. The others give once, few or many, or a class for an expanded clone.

DNA: TGTGCCAGCAGCTTGCGGGACTCAAACAATGAGCAGTTCTTC
CDR3: CASSLRDSNNEQFF
J: TRBJ2-1
D: -
V: TRBV5-5
size: few

DNA: TGTGCCATCAGTCCTAAATCGACAGGGGGCATTGAGCAGTTCTTC
CDR3: CAISPKSTGGIEQFF
J: TRBJ2-1
D: TRBD1
V: TRBV10-3
size: many

DNA: TGTGCCAGCAAGCATCCTAGCGGGTACGAGCAGTACTTC
CDR3: CASKHPSGYEQYF
J: TRBJ2-7
D: TRBD2
V: TRBV6-2/TRBV6-3
size: many

DNA: TGCAGCGTTCGGGGGGCAATCTACGAGCAGTACTTC
CDR3: CSVRGAIYEQYF
J: TRBJ2-7
D: -
V: TRBV29-1
size: few

DNA: TGTGCCCGAGACTTTCTAGCGGGAGGCGGCAATGAGCAGTTCTTC
CDR3: CARDFLAGGGNEQFF
J: TRBJ2-1
D: TRBD2
V: TRBV2
size: many

DNA: TGTGCCAGCAGCCTACTTTCGCCAAGACAGGGGTCTGGGGCCAACGTCCTGACTTTC
CDR3: CASSLLSPRQGSGANVLTF
J: TRBJ2-6
D: TRBD1
V: TRBV6-1
size: few

DNA: TGTGCCAGCAGCTACGCCGGGTCTTCAGATACGCAGTATTTT
CDR3: CASSYAGSSDTQYF
J: TRBJ2-3
D: -
V: TRBV7-9
size: -

DNA: TGTGCCAGCAGCCAAGGGGGGGGGGCAGATACGCAGTATTTT
CDR3: CASSQGGGADTQYF
J: TRBJ2-3
D: TRBD2
V: TRBV4-2
size: -

DNA: TGTGCCAGCAGCTTTAGACAGGGGATTCACCAAGAGACCCAGTACTTC
CDR3: CASSFRQGIHQETQYF
J: TRBJ2-5
D: TRBD1
V: TRBV6-1
size: -

DNA: TGTGCCAGCAGCTGGCTGAGTGGTACCGCAGATACGCAGTATTTT
CDR3: CASSWLSGTADTQYF
J: TRBJ2-3
D: -
V: TRBV7-2
size: few

DNA: TGTGCCTGTGACAGGGGTGCAAGTCAGCCCCAGCATTTT
CDR3: CACDRGASQPQHF
J: TRBJ1-5
D: TRBD1
V: TRBV6-1
size: many

DNA: TGTGCCAGCAGCTTAGCGGGAGGGCTGGATACGCAGTATTTT
CDR3: CASSLAGGLDTQYF
J: TRBJ2-3
D: TRBD2
V: TRBV7-9
size: -

DNA: TGTGCCAGCAGTTTAGGTGGACTAGCGGGATACAATGAGCAGTTCTTC
CDR3: CASSLGGLAGYNEQFF
J: TRBJ2-1
D: TRBD2
V: TRBV28
size: many

DNA: TGCGCCAGCAGCTTGCACCCAGGGGATTCCTACGAGCAGTACTTC
CDR3: CASSLHPGDSYEQYF
J: TRBJ2-7
D: -
V: TRBV5-1
size: many

DNA: TGTGCCACCAGTGATTTAGGTACTACGCAGTATTTT
CDR3: CATSDLGTTQYF
J: TRBJ2-3
D: -
V: TRBV24-1
size: -

DNA: TGCGCCAGCAGCTGGGGAGACCTGGGGGAGACCCAGTACTTC
CDR3: CASSWGDLGETQYF
J: TRBJ2-5
D: -
V: TRBV5-1
size: many

DNA: TGTGCCAGCAGTGAAGGGGGAGCGGGGATCTCCTACAATGAGCAGTTCTTC
CDR3: CASSEGGAGISYNEQFF
J: TRBJ2-1
D: TRBD2
V: TRBV25-1
size: -

DNA: TGTGCCAGCAGCTTAATGGAGACAGCCCTCAACACTGAAGCTTTCTTT
CDR3: CASSLMETALNTEAFF
J: TRBJ1-1
D: -
V: TRBV11-2
size: -

DNA: TGTGCCAGCAGACACAGGGATGGCACCGGGGAGCTGTTTTTT
CDR3: CASRHRDGTGELFF
J: TRBJ2-2
D: -
V: TRBV12-3/TRBV12-4
size: many

DNA: TGTGCCAGCAGTGACGTGGCCGGGAGGAGCAATCAGCCCCAGCATTTT
CDR3: CASSDVAGRSNQPQHF
J: TRBJ1-5
D: -
V: TRBV2
size: -

DNA: TGTGCCAGCACCTCCGGCCGGGCTACAGCGCCAATTTTT
CDR3: CASTSGRATAPIF
J: TRBJ2-3
D: -
V: TRBV11-2
size: many

DNA: TGTGCCAGCAGGCGGGGGGACAGTTCGGGCAATGAGCAGTTCTTC
CDR3: CASRRGDSSGNEQFF
J: TRBJ2-1
D: -
V: TRBV7-9
size: many